The clone carrying this T cell receptor (beta chain) showed up just a few times. Three rounds of nested PCR, following a modified ARM-PCR protocol, produced the TCRbeta library. TCRdb reprocessed the multiplex PCR reads with MiXCR, giving one entry per CDR3 protein. The sample shows under 75,000 distinct CDR3 sequences, nearly 70% of them seen only once. CDR1 SGHVS and CDR2 FQNEAQ come from the germline V gene. The CDR3 runs 16 residues. Trimming took 6 bases from V and 2 from J; bases not matched to a gene: 8. This entry belongs to a study of tumor and adjacent non-tumor tissue in lung cancer. RNA was extracted from bulk tissue without any cell sorting. Distant lung tissue was collected more than 3 cm away from the tumor edge.

The source material was distant non-tumor lung tissue. The chain links TRBV7-8 to TRBJ2-5; 11 nucleotides agree with TRBD2. The TCR sequence derives from a woman aged 50 to 60 with non-small cell lung cancer. The CDR3 coding sequence is TGTGCCAGCAGGCGAGCGACTAGCGGGAAGCAAGAGACCCAGTACTTC. Translating gives CASRRATSGKQETQYF.